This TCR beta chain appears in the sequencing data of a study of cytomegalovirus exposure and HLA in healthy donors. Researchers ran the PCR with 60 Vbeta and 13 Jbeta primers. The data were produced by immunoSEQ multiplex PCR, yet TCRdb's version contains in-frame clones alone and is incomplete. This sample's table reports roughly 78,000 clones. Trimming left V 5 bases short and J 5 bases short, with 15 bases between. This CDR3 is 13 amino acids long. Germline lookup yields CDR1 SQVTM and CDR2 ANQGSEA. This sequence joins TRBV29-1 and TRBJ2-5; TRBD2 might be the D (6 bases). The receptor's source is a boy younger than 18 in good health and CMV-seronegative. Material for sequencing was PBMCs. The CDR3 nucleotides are TGCAGCGTTTTTTTGGCGGGACGGGAGACCCAGTACTTC. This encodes CSVFLAGRETQYF.